The source of this T cell receptor (beta chain) is a study of early T cells in non-severe SARS-CoV-2 infection. Study-wide context: Sequencing input comprised bulk RNA from unsorted whole blood; chain pairing was not available. Study-wide findings and caveats: Sequences matched to VDJdb favored anti-spike CD8 responses, while private and CD4 specificities were missed.

In the library, individual cDNA molecules carried attached unique molecular identifiers. TCRdb reanalysed the 5' RACE reads using MiXCR and keeps one entry per CDR3 protein. The data show some 57,000 distinct CDR3 sequences, 10% to 15% seen once. About this clonotype itself: Its antigen is still unknown.

The CDR3 totals 14 residues. CDR1 and CDR2 from the germline V gene are SEHNR and FQNEAQ (reference sequence). V shed 5 bases, J shed 5 bases, and the junction held 3 bases outside the gene matches. The material sequenced was whole blood. The chain uses TRBV7-9 and TRBJ1-5, with 10 positions matching TRBD1. The origin of this receptor is an adult who was a healthcare worker with PCR-confirmed SARS-CoV-2 infection or an uninfected control (not recorded which). The CDR3 DNA sequence: TGTGCCAGCAGCGACAGGGGGCGCGATCAGCCCCAGCATTTT. Translated, it gives CASSDRGRDQPQHF.